This T cell receptor beta chain was found in a study of T cell responses to AZD1222 COVID-19 vaccine. Study context: Second-dose intervals near 4 or 12 weeks were combined. The study, taken as a whole, reports: Repertoire sampling was restricted to post-peak T cell response timepoints.

Of note for this clone: What it recognizes is unknown.

Data came from immunoSEQ multiplex PCR; TCRdb stores just in-frame clones and leaves some out. The data contain roughly 130,000 clones, roughly 90% of them singletons. The CDR3 spans 18 residues. The ends were cut back, 4 bases at V and 4 bases at J, with 25 bases in the middle. Germline CDR1 and CDR2: SEHNR and FQNEAQ (reference sequence). The V gene is TRBV7-9, the J gene TRBJ2-5; D is perhaps TRBD2 (6 bases). Sample: peripheral blood, taken on day 0 of AZD1222 vaccination. The sequence was obtained from an adult in good health. The CDR3 is CASSSLPGEAGSGETQYF. In nucleotides, the CDR3 is TGTGCCAGCAGCTCCCTTCCTGGGGAGGCAGGGAGTGGAGAGACCCAGTACTTC.